The clone carrying this T cell receptor (beta chain) was observed a few times. One end of the junction is discordant with germline, which a read error may explain. CDR1 and CDR2 (germline): SGHNT, YYREEE (reference sequence). There are 11 residues in the CDR3. This entry comes from a study of cytomegalovirus exposure and HLA in healthy donors. PCR involved 60 Vbeta and 13 Jbeta primers. TCRdb's table, derived via immunoSEQ multiplex PCR, lists solely in-frame clones and lacks some. The sample lists 150,000 to 200,000 clones, around 74% seen once, with roughly 1.4% in the top ten. This chain joins TRBV5-4 and TRBJ1-2; D gene ambiguous. The sample consisted of PBMCs. The receptor was isolated from a woman aged 25 to 39 in good health and CMV-seronegative. CDR3 DNA: TGTGCCAGCAGCTTCGGGTACGCCGTACTCTTC. It specifies CASSFGYAVLF.